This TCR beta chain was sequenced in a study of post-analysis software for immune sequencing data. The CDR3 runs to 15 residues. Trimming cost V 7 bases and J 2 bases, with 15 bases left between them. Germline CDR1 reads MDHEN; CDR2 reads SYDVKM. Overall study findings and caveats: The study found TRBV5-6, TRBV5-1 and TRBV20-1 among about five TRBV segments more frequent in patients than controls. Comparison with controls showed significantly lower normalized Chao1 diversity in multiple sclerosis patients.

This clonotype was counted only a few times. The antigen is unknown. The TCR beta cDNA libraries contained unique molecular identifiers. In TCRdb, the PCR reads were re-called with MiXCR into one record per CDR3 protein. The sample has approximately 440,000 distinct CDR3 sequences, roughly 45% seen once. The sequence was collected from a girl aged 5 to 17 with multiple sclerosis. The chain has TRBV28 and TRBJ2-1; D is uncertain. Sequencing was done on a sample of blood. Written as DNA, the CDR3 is TGTGCCAGCACCACCGGATTAGCTCCCTACAATGAGCAGTTCTTC. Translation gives CASTTGLAPYNEQFF. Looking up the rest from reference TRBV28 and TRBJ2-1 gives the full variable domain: DVKVTQSSRYLVKRTGEKVFLECVQDMDHENMFWYRQDPGLGLRLIYFSYDVKMKEKGDIPEGYSVSREKKERFSLILESASTNQTSMYLCASTTGLAPYNEQFFGPGTRLTVL.